The next 21 T cell receptor beta chains were all read from a single sample in a study of blood T cell repertoires in COVID-19. Produced via immunoSEQ multiplex PCR; TCRdb's table is partial and in-frame only. The sample comprises around 170,000 clones, 65% to 90% of which are singletons, and roughly 9.1% rests with the top ten. Sequenced input: peripheral blood. These receptor sequences come from a man aged 50-60 years with active or convalescent COVID-19.

V and J are TRBV30 and TRBJ1-1, with D possibly matching TRBD1 (6 bases). V dropped 2 bases and J dropped 5 bases, with 12 bases sitting between them. This CDR3 region has 13 residues. Germline V gene sequence: CDR1 GTSNPN, CDR2 SVGIG (reference sequence). This CDR3 reads CAWSLGGRTEAFF. The CDR3 region has the DNA TGTGCCTGGAGTCTTGGGGGCCGGACTGAAGCTTTCTTT.

This rearrangement joins TRBV19 to TRBJ1-2; 7 nucleotides line up with TRBD1. The CDR3 is 13 amino acids. Germline CDR1 is LNHDA and CDR2 is SQIVND (reference sequence). J lost 8 bases, V lost 1 base, and 4 bases had no gene match. CDR3 region: CASSIGTGYGYTF. CDR3 in DNA: TGTGCCAGTAGTATAGGGACAGGTTACGGCTACACCTTC. Full variable domain (remainder filled in from reference TRBV19 and TRBJ1-2): DGGITQSPKYLFRKEGQNVTLSCEQNLNHDAMYWYRQDPGQGLRLIYYSQIVNDFQKGDIAEGYSVSREKKESFPLTVTSAQKNPTAFYLCASSIGTGYGYTFGSGTRLTVV.

The chain employs TRBV6-5 and TRBJ2-7, with TRBD1 identical over 9 bases. Germline V CDR1 and CDR2: MNHEY, SVGAGI. The CDR3 contains 15 residues. The V and J ends lost 6 bases and 7 bases, in that order; junction bases with no gene match: 13. This CDR3 reads CASSTTSGQGWEQYF. CDR3 bases: TGTGCCAGCAGCACCACATCCGGACAGGGGTGGGAGCAGTACTTC.

This clone appeared a single time. The J gene is TRBJ2-3, the V gene TRBV7-9; the D gene is possibly TRBD2 (7 bases). The CDR3 is made up of 16 amino acids. V lost 4 bases and J 0 bases, leaving 14 bases between the germline ends. The germline V gene encodes CDR1 SEHNR and CDR2 FQNEAQ (reference sequence). CDR3 in DNA: TGTGCCAGCAGCTGGCCTCCGGGGGGCAGCACAGATACGCAGTATTTT. Protein product: CASSWPPGGSTDTQYF.

This rearrangement joins TRBV19 to TRBJ2-1; TRBD1 matches at 7 bases. V dropped 8 bases and J dropped 3; count of bases not matched to a gene: 7. The V gene's germline CDR1 is LNHDA and CDR2 SQIVND (reference sequence). The CDR3 sequence is 14 residues long. The CDR3 sequence: CASRTGVNYNEQFF. The CDR3 bases are TGTGCCAGTCGAACAGGGGTGAACTACAATGAGCAGTTCTTC.

This chain links TRBV4-3 with TRBJ1-1; D ambiguous. The CDR3 has 14 residues. CDR1 LGHNA and CDR2 YSLEER come from the germline V gene. V lost 0 bases to trimming and J lost 13 bases, with 18 bases between them. The CDR3 loop reads CASSQDLSGYGDFF. The CDR3, as DNA: TGCGCCAGCAGCCAAGATCTCAGCGGGTACGGCGATTTCTTT.

The chain links TRBV19 to TRBJ2-5; 9 bases are shared with TRBD1. Germline CDR1 reads LNHDA; CDR2 reads SQIVND (reference sequence). The CDR3 totals 17 residues. The V and J ends lost 7 bases and 5 bases, in that order; junction bases with no gene match: 17. The CDR3 loop is CASKPYGQGNRGETQYF. For the CDR3, the DNA is TGTGCCAGTAAGCCCTATGGACAGGGGAATAGAGGGGAGACCCAGTACTTC.

J is TRBJ2-3 and V is TRBV19, with TRBD2 matching 10 bases. In germline, CDR1 is LNHDA, CDR2 SQIVND (reference sequence). With V trimmed by 4 bases and J by 9 bases, 7 bases remained unmatched. The CDR3 runs to 14 residues. The CDR3 loop is CASSSASGGKTQYF. CDR3 DNA sequence: TGTGCCAGTAGTAGTGCTAGCGGGGGCAAGACGCAGTATTTT.

This clone was picked up a small number of times. The V and J genes are TRBV27 and TRBJ2-3; D is possibly TRBD1 (6 bases). The CDR3 runs to 19 residues. V lost 8 bases, J lost 2 bases, and 29 bases lay in between. CDR1 is MNHEY and CDR2 is SMNVEV in the germline V gene (reference sequence). CDR3 loop: CASRSLFGQGSSLTDTQYF. The CDR3 bases are TGTGCCAGCCGATCCTTGTTCGGGCAGGGGAGTAGCCTCACAGATACGCAGTATTTT.

The J gene is TRBJ2-7, the V gene TRBV28, with a tentative D call TRBD2 (6 bases). V dropped 6 bases and J dropped 2 bases, with 14 bases sitting between them. The CDR3 covers 14 residues. Germline CDR1 and CDR2: MDHEN and SYDVKM. This chain's CDR3 is CASSPPGGAYEQYF. The CDR3, as DNA: TGTGCCAGCAGCCCCCCCGGGGGAGCCTACGAGCAGTACTTC.

The J gene is TRBJ2-3, the V gene TRBV25-1, with D perhaps matching TRBD2 (6 bases). There are 15 residues in the CDR3. Looked up from germline, CDR1 is MGHDK and CDR2 is SYGVNS. With 4 bases removed from V and 1 base from J, the gap between germline ends came to 12 bases. CDR3 in DNA: TGTGCCAGCAGTGTAACCGGGAGAGGCACAGATACGCAGTATTTT. This codes for CASSVTGRGTDTQYF. The entire variable domain, with the rest obtained from reference TRBV25-1 and TRBJ2-3, is as follows: EADIYQTPRYLVIGTGKKITLECSQTMGHDKMYWYQQDPGMELHLIHYSYGVNSTEKGDLSSESTVSRIRTEHFPLTLESARPSHTSQYLCASSVTGRGTDTQYFGPGTRLTVL.

This clone was detected only once. The chain links TRBV5-1 to TRBJ2-3; 12 bases map to TRBD2. The CDR3 is made up of 16 amino acids. CDR1 and CDR2 (germline): SGHRS, YFSETQ. V gave up 0 bases and J gave up 3 bases; unmatched junction bases: 2. The CDR3 region has the DNA TGCGCCAGCAGCTTGGAGACTAGCGGGAGTACAGATACGCAGTATTTT. As protein: CASSLETSGSTDTQYF.

The chain combines TRBV30 with TRBJ1-5; 8 nucleotides line up with TRBD1. Germline V gene lookup returns CDR1 GTSNPN and CDR2 SVGIG (reference sequence). V lost 1 base, J lost 7 bases, and 12 bases stayed unmatched. CDR3 length equals 16 residues. DNA for the CDR3: TGTGCCTGGAGTGCCGGGACAGGAGGGTCACGGCAGCCCCAGCATTTT. Translated, it gives CAWSAGTGGSRQPQHF. Variable domain in full (rest from reference TRBV30 and TRBJ1-5): SQTIHQWPATLVQPVGSPLSLECTVEGTSNPNLYWYRQAAGRGLQLLFYSVGIGQISSEVPQNLSASRPQDRQFILSSKKLLLSDSGFYLCAWSAGTGGSRQPQHFGDGTRLSIL.

The chain recombines TRBV7-3 with TRBJ1-1; D is undetermined. The CDR3 extends over 13 amino acids. Germline values: CDR1 SGHTA, CDR2 FQGTGA. V was cut by 4 bases and J by 2 bases, with 8 bases left in between. CDR3 protein: CASSSFSNTEAFF. The CDR3 nucleotides read TGTGCCAGCAGCTCCTTTAGCAACACTGAAGCTTTCTTT.

This rearrangement joins TRBV19 to TRBJ2-1; 10 bases map to TRBD2. The CDR3 extends over 14 amino acids. Trimming cost V 6 bases and J 8 bases; bases outside gene matches: 7. CDR1 is LNHDA, CDR2 SQIVND, per germline (reference sequence). CDR3 coding DNA: TGTGCCAGTAGAGGGAGCGGGGGGGCACATGAGCAGTTCTTC. Translation: CASRGSGGAHEQFF.

This chain connects TRBV7-6 to TRBJ2-1; 8 bases align to TRBD2. The CDR3 has 15 residues. CDR1 is SGHVS, CDR2 FNYEAQ, per germline. Trimming at V came to 5 bases and at J to 9 bases, leaving 12 bases not matched to a gene. Here the CDR3 reads CASSQPTSGRSEQFF. The DNA for the CDR3 is TGTGCCAGCAGCCAACCAACTAGCGGTAGGAGTGAGCAGTTCTTC.

The rearrangement joins TRBV7-6 to TRBJ1-5, with 11 bases fitting TRBD1. The junction had 7 bases not matched to a gene; V was cut back by 2 bases and J by 4 bases. The germline CDR1 and CDR2 sequences are SGHVS and FNYEAQ. The CDR3 totals 17 residues. CDR3 DNA sequence: TGTGCCAGCAGCTTATATCAAGGGACAGGGGGAAATCAGCCCCAGCATTTT. This gives the protein CASSLYQGTGGNQPQHF.

The chain employs TRBV2 and TRBJ2-5, with 13 bases matching TRBD2. CDR1 and CDR2 from the germline V gene are SNHLY and FYNNEI. V shed 6 bases, J shed 5 bases, and the junction held 12 bases outside the gene matches. The CDR3 is made up of 17 amino acids. The CDR3 DNA sequence: TGTGCCAGCAGGGACGGACTAGCGGGAGAGAGTAGGGAGACCCAGTACTTC. This sequence encodes CASRDGLAGESRETQYF.

This chain joins TRBV7-2 and TRBJ1-2; no firm D call. Germline V gene lookup returns CDR1 SGHTA and CDR2 FQGNSA. The ends were cut back, 1 base at V and 8 bases at J, with 14 bases in the middle. The CDR3 length is 14 residues. CDR3 in DNA: TGTGCCAGCAGCTTAGAAGGGAGGGAGCGGGGCTACACCTTC. Translation gives CASSLEGRERGYTF.

This chain connects TRBV5-4 to TRBJ2-7; no reliable D call. The germline gives CDR1 SGHNT, CDR2 YYREEE (reference sequence). CDR3 length: 13 residues. V dropped 0 bases and J dropped 4 bases, with 8 bases sitting between them. The CDR3 DNA is TGTGCCAGCAGCTTGGACAGCCAATACGAGCAGTACTTC. Translated, it gives CASSLDSQYEQYF.

This clone was seen a few times. As DNA, the CDR3 is TGTGCCACCAGAGCCCCGCTAGCGTCCGGGGAGCTGTTTTTT. Translation gives CATRAPLASGELFF. The chain joins TRBV2 to TRBJ2-2; TRBD2 might be the D (6 bases). The germline V gene encodes CDR1 SNHLY and CDR2 FYNNEI. Deletions cut 10 bases from V and 6 bases from J, with 18 bases between. This CDR3 has 14 residues.